The next 9 T cell receptor beta chains were all read from a single sample in a study of blood T cells in healthy people across ages. Then a second PCR, running roughly 7 to 12 cycles, was carried out with a sample-barcoded 5' primer and a J-beta primer mix. Via MiXCR, TCRdb re-called the 5' RACE reads, giving one row per CDR3 protein. The table lists approximately 400,000 distinct CDR3 sequences, 50% to 60% of them singletons. What was sequenced was blood. All receptors come from a man aged 55 to 70 in good health.

V usage is TRBV6-6 and J usage is TRBJ2-5; D is ambiguous. The germline gives CDR1 MNHNY, CDR2 SVGAGI (reference sequence). The CDR3 is 15 residues long. V lost 0 bases, J lost 5 bases, and 13 bases lay in between. The chain's CDR3 is CASSYSVSVRETQYF. In DNA, the CDR3 is TGTGCCAGCAGTTACTCAGTGAGTGTGCGGGAGACCCAGTACTTC.

The chain couples TRBV10-2 to TRBJ1-6; the match to TRBD1 covers 8 bases. The trim removed 8 bases at V and 7 bases at J, leaving 4 bases unmatched. The germline CDR1 and CDR2 sequences are WSHSY and SAAADI. The CDR3 spans 13 residues. CDR3 amino acids: CASRDRGNSPLHF. The CDR3 region has the DNA TGCGCCAGCCGAGACAGGGGCAATTCACCCCTCCACTTT.

This clonotype turned up a few times. The CDR3 is CSYSSGVGETQYF. As DNA, the CDR3 is TGCAGTTATTCTAGCGGGGTTGGGGAGACCCAGTACTTC. The chain joins TRBV20-1 to TRBJ2-5, with 9 positions matching TRBD2. The ends lost 8 bases at V and 5 bases at J; junction bases unmatched: 9. Germline V gene sequence: CDR1 DFQATT, CDR2 SNEGSKA (reference sequence). CDR3 length equals 13 residues.

This clonotype was recorded once. The chain joins TRBV2 to TRBJ2-5; D remains unclear. The CDR3 totals 12 residues. Germline V gene data show CDR1 as SNHLY and CDR2 as FYNNEI. V shed 6 bases and J shed 2 bases, with 7 bases lying between them. The CDR3 loop is CASRRPQETQYF. Written as DNA, the CDR3 is TGTGCCAGCAGGCGCCCGCAAGAGACCCAGTACTTC.

The chain uses TRBV20-1 and TRBJ2-6, with a tentative D call TRBD2 (6 bases). Germline V lookup: CDR1 DFQATT, CDR2 SNEGSKA (reference sequence). The ends were cut back, 6 bases at V and 1 base at J, with 19 bases in the middle. CDR3 length: 17 amino acids. This chain's CDR3 is CSASSRGMRSGANVLTF. CDR3 in DNA: TGCAGTGCCTCATCGCGGGGTATGAGATCTGGGGCCAACGTCCTGACTTTC.

V usage is TRBV3-1 and J usage is TRBJ1-4; D remains unclear. The V end lost 3 bases, the J end lost 7 bases, and 12 bases lay between the germline ends. The CDR3 covers 14 residues. Germline V lookup: CDR1 LGHDT, CDR2 YNNKEL (reference sequence). The CDR3 is CASSHAGQSEKLFF. As DNA, the CDR3 is TGTGCCAGCAGCCATGCGGGCCAAAGTGAAAAACTGTTTTTT.

The chain links TRBV4-1 to TRBJ2-1; 7 positions match TRBD2. The J segment lost 0 bases and the V segment lost 1 base, leaving 6 bases of the junction unmatched. The CDR3 totals 17 residues. Germline V gene sequence: CDR1 MGHRA, CDR2 YSYEKL. Here the CDR3 DNA reads TGCGCCAGCAGCCAAGGGTCGGGGGGAAGCTCCTACAATGAGCAGTTCTTC. As protein: CASSQGSGGSSYNEQFF.

This sequence joins TRBV5-1 and TRBJ1-2, with D perhaps matching TRBD1 (5 bases). The CDR3 runs to 14 residues. The V end was cut by 3 bases, the J end by 3 bases, with 12 bases between. From germline, CDR1 is SGHRS and CDR2 YFSETQ. Here the CDR3 DNA reads TGCGCCAGCAGCTCCCAGGGTGCCGACTATGGCTACACCTTC. The encoded protein is CASSSQGADYGYTF.

This chain joins TRBV29-1 and TRBJ1-1; D is possibly TRBD1 (6 bases). V lost 4 bases, J lost 1 base, and 13 bases lay in between. Germline V gives CDR1 SQVTM, CDR2 ANQGSEA. This CDR3 comprises 14 residues. Here the CDR3 DNA reads TGCAGCGTTGCCGCCAGGGGCCAGAACACTGAAGCTTTCTTT. Protein: CSVAARGQNTEAFF.